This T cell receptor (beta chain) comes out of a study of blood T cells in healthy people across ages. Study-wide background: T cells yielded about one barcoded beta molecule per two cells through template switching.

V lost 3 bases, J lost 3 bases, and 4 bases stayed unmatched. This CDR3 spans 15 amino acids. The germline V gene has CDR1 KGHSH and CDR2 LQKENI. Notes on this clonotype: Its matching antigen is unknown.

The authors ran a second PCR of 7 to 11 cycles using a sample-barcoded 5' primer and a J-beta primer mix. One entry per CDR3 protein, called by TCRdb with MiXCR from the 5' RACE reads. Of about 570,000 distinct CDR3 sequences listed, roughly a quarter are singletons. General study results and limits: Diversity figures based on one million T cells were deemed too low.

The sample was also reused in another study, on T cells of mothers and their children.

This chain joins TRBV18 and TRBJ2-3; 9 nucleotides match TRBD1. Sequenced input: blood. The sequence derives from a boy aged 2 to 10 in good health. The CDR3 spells CASSPGGTGTDTQYF. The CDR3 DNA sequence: TGTGCCAGCTCACCGGGCGGGACAGGGACAGATACGCAGTATTTT.